A selection of T cell receptor beta chains follows, all from one sample in a study of blood T cell repertoires in COVID-19. TCRdb's table, derived via immunoSEQ multiplex PCR, lists solely in-frame clones and lacks some. Altogether approximately 120,000 clones are present, 85% being singletons, with the ten largest covering approximately 30%. The sample was peripheral blood. The source of these receptors is an elderly woman with acute or convalescent COVID-19. Each CDR3 is given with its conserved first and last residue. A D gene is named only where the DNA matches it firmly.

V,D,J,CDR3
TRBV4-3,TRBD1,TRBJ2-2,CASSQIGDRFTGELFF
TRBV9,TRBD1,TRBJ1-1,CASSGPGGESTEAFF
TRBV7-2,-,TRBJ2-1,CASSSNSYNEQFF
TRBV5-1,TRBD1,TRBJ1-1,CASRTGGVNTEAFF
TRBV6-5,TRBD1,TRBJ1-2,CASSSTGGKVYTF
TRBV28,TRBD1,TRBJ1-1,CASSQGGSEAFF
TRBV18,-,TRBJ1-5,CASSLQGSSQPQHF
TRBV9,-,TRBJ1-3,CASSVGGNSGNTIYF
TRBV4-3,TRBD2,TRBJ2-5,CASSKGLAGPQETQYF
TRBV7-3,TRBD1,TRBJ2-1,CASSGDRGQAQFF
TRBV5-4,-,TRBJ1-6,CASSLSGGAGSPLHF
TRBV28,TRBD2,TRBJ2-5,CASKTNGGIETQYF
TRBV7-3,TRBD2,TRBJ2-1,CASSKTSGGPTYNEQFF
TRBV24-1,TRBD1,TRBJ1-2,CATSDPKVTGGTYYGYTF
TRBV4-2,-,TRBJ2-4,CASSQEVVTTKNIQYF
TRBV5-1,TRBD1,TRBJ1-1,CASSLTGTAEAFF
TRBV2,-,TRBJ1-2,CASEIELNYGYTF
TRBV6-5,TRBD1,TRBJ2-5,CASSPDREETQYF
TRBV12-5,TRBD1,TRBJ1-2,CASGLVRGQGGDGYTF
TRBV3-1/TRBV3-2,-,TRBJ1-6,CASSQGFGGQVGSPLHF
TRBV5-1,-,TRBJ1-1,CASRPHGANTEAFF
TRBV6-5,-,TRBJ1-2,CASRDLRVGYTF
TRBV6-2/TRBV6-3,TRBD1,TRBJ1-1,CASSYQDSGQGAYEAFF
TRBV5-8,-,TRBJ1-5,CASSLGRSLQPQHF
TRBV14,TRBD1,TRBJ1-5,CASISGQRYSNQPQHF
TRBV11-2,TRBD2,TRBJ2-1,CASSPPGSGGQVPFF
TRBV7-8,-,TRBJ1-6,CASSLDRNGRSYNSPLHF
TRBV11-2,TRBD1,TRBJ2-1,CASSLLVGQGAYNEQFF
TRBV9,-,TRBJ1-1,CASSVGSGRTEAFF
TRBV18,-,TRBJ1-5,CASSTNRVEGNQPQHF
TRBV9,-,TRBJ1-2,CASSVRANYGYTF
TRBV6-1,TRBD1,TRBJ1-3,CASTQGALNTIYF
TRBV7-2,TRBD2,TRBJ2-1,CASSLAPTSGGAQFF
TRBV28,TRBD1,TRBJ1-5,CASRTQGAGGQPQHF
TRBV28,-,TRBJ1-1,CASTQDRDEAFF
TRBV27,-,TRBJ2-6,CASTRITLSGANVLTF
TRBV29-1,TRBD1,TRBJ1-2,CSVEDRGTNYGYTF
TRBV14,TRBD2,TRBJ2-5,CASGYSGVETQYF
TRBV6-5,-,TRBJ1-1,CASSYFRSNTEAFF
TRBV5-1,TRBD1,TRBJ1-2,CASRNRGNYGYTF
TRBV24-1,TRBD1,TRBJ1-6,CATSCPGGPVGSYNSPLHF
TRBV18,-,TRBJ1-1,CASSHYKMTAMNTEAFF